This T cell receptor (beta chain) was found in a study of blood T cell repertoires in COVID-19. Whole-study context: From the United States, Italy and Spain came samples of acute and convalescent COVID-19. PBMCs, B-cell-depleted T cells, or T cells were the source of the cDNA or gDNA that made up the material.

Measured with immunoSEQ multiplex PCR; TCRdb has only the in-frame clones, and not every one. This table holds around 240,000 clones, approximately 82% found once. V shed 7 bases, J shed 9 bases, and the junction held 15 bases outside the gene matches. Germline values: CDR1 MDHEN, CDR2 SYDVKM. The CDR3 contains 15 residues. This clone occurred once. Material for sequencing was peripheral blood. V and J are TRBV28 and TRBJ2-1; 7 bases align to TRBD1. The TCR originated in a woman of 80 years or more with acute or convalescent COVID-19. The CDR3 region is CASTTQGDVVGEQFF. DNA of the CDR3: TGTGCCAGCACAACGCAGGGGGATGTCGTCGGTGAGCAGTTCTTC.